This is a list of T cell receptor beta chains from one sample in a study of blood T cells in healthy people across ages. One entry per CDR3 protein, called by TCRdb with MiXCR from the 5' RACE reads. The table includes approximately 850,000 distinct CDR3 sequences, 40% to 50% detected once. The material sequenced was blood. The receptors shown here come from a man between 60 and 75 years old in good health. The CDR3 runs from the conserved cysteine through the conserved F or W. A D gene is named only where the DNA matches it firmly. Size values are once, few and many counts, or a class for expanded clones, and some rows have none.

V gene	D gene	clone size	J gene	CDR3 DNA	CDR3 protein
TRBV20-1	TRBD1	NA	TRBJ2-1	TGCAGTGCTCGAAGACAGGGGAACGTAGGTGAGCAGTTCTTC	CSARRQGNVGEQFF
TRBV29-1	NA	NA	TRBJ1-1	TGCAGCGGGGGGAATTGGGTTACTGAAGCTTTCTTT	CSGGNWVTEAFF
TRBV20-1	NA	NA	TRBJ2-3	TGCAGTGCGGGGGGGGCGGCAGATACGCAGTATTTT	CSAGGAADTQYF
TRBV7-2	TRBD1	NA	TRBJ1-6	TGTGCCAGCAGCTTATCGGGACAGGGGGTATCACCCCCCCACTTT	CASSLSGQGVSPPHF
TRBV28	NA	once	TRBJ2-2	TGTGCCAGCAGTCAGGGACTTTCCGGGGAGCTGTTTTTT	CASSQGLSGELFF
TRBV2	NA	NA	TRBJ2-5	TGTGCCAGCAGCGGAATACGCAGGTCCAATGAGCAGTACTTC	CASSGIRRSNEQYF
TRBV6-2/TRBV6-3	NA	few	TRBJ2-1	TGTGCCAGCAGCCACTATGACAGAATAGACAATGAGCAGTTCTTC	CASSHYDRIDNEQFF
TRBV6-1	NA	few	TRBJ2-5	TGTGCCAGCGCTGAAGGGGGTTGGGGGGAGACCCAGTACTTC	CASAEGGWGETQYF
TRBV5-1	NA	NA	TRBJ2-7	TGCGCCAGCAGCTTGGAGTCTTCCTCGTGGGGCTACGAGCAGTACTTC	CASSLESSSWGYEQYF
TRBV7-2	NA	NA	TRBJ1-4	TGTGCCAGCAGCTTACAGCCAACTAATGAAAAACTGTTTTTT	CASSLQPTNEKLFF
TRBV2	NA	NA	TRBJ2-2	TGTGCCAACGTGGACATGACCGGGGAGCTGTTTTTT	CANVDMTGELFF
TRBV9	NA	NA	TRBJ1-6	TGTGCCAGCAGCGCCTCGGGGGACGCCGCTAATTCACCCCTCCACTTT	CASSASGDAANSPLHF
TRBV12-5	NA	few	TRBJ2-5	TGTGCTAGTGGTCACCCGGGGTATGAGCAGTACTTC	CASGHPGYEQYF
TRBV12-3/TRBV12-4	NA	few	TRBJ2-7	TGTGCCAGCAGCCCATCAACAGGGAACGTCTACGAGCAGTACTTC	CASSPSTGNVYEQYF
TRBV7-2	TRBD1	few	TRBJ1-1	TGTGCTAGCAGCTTAGTGGGCCAGGGGGGAAACACTGAAGCTTTCTTT	CASSLVGQGGNTEAFF
TRBV20-1	NA	few	TRBJ2-7	TGCAGTGCTAGAGATCATGGCTTAGGGGGGGGCGAGCAGTACTTC	CSARDHGLGGGEQYF
TRBV7-9	NA	NA	TRBJ1-1	TGTGCCAGCAGCTTAGAGGTGCTGGGCACTGAAGCTTTCTTT	CASSLEVLGTEAFF
TRBV4-1	TRBD1	NA	TRBJ2-3	TGCGCCAGCAACCGGAACGGACAGGCTGCTAGCACAGATACGCAGTATTTT	CASNRNGQAASTDTQYF
TRBV6-6	NA	NA	TRBJ1-2	TGTGCCAGCAGTTACGGGAAAACTAACTATGGCTACACCTTC	CASSYGKTNYGYTF
TRBV5-6	NA	few	TRBJ2-1	TGTGCCAGCAGCTCTATGGGCTTACCATACTCCTACAATGAGCAGTTCTTC	CASSSMGLPYSYNEQFF